This TCR beta chain was identified in a study of blood T cell repertoires in COVID-19. Study at large: Samples taken during acute and convalescent COVID-19 were collected in the United States, Italy and Spain.

The protocol was immunoSEQ multiplex PCR, while the TCRdb copy is restricted to in-frame clones and leaves out a portion. The sample includes tens of thousands of clones, 75% to 95% of them seen just once. This CDR3 contains 15 residues. Looked up from germline, CDR1 is SGDLS and CDR2 is YYNGEE. The V end was cut by 2 bases, the J end by 3 bases, with 14 bases between. This receptor was obtained from a man in his sixties with acute or convalescent COVID-19. The J gene is TRBJ1-2, the V gene TRBV9; no definite D call. The sequenced sample consisted of peripheral blood. The CDR3 DNA follows: TGTGCCAGCAGCGTGGTCCCAGGCAGTGACTATGGCTACACCTTC. Protein sequence: CASSVVPGSDYGYTF.